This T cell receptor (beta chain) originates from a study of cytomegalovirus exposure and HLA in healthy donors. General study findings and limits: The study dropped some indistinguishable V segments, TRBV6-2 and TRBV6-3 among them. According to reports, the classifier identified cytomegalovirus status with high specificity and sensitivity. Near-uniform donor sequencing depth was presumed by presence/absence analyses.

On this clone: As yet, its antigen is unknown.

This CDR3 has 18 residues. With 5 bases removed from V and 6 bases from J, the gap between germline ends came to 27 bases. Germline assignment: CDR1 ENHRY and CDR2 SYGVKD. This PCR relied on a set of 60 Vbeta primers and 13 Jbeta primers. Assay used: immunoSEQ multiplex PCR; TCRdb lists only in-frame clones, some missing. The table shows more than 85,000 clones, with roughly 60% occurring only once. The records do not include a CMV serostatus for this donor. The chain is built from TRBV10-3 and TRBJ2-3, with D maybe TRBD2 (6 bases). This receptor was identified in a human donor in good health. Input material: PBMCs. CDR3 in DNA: TGTGCCATCAGTCGTTCGGGAACGGGCGGGGCCCTGGGCGATACGCAGTATTTT. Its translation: CAISRSGTGGALGDTQYF.